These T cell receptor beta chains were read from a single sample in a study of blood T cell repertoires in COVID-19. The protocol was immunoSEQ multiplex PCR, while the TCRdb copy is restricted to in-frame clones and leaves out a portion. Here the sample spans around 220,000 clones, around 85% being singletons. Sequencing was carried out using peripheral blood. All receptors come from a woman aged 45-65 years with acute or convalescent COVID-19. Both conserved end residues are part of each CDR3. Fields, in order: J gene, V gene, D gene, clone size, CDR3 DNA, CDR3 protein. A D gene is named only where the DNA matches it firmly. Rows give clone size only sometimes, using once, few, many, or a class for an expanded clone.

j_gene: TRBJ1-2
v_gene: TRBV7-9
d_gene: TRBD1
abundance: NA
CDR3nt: TGTGCCAGCAGCTCACAGGGGACCGGCTACACCTTC
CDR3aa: CASSSQGTGYTF

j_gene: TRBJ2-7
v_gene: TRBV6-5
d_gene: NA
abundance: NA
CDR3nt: TGTGCCAGCAGTTACGAGAGGGTTTCCTACGAGCAGTACTTC
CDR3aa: CASSYERVSYEQYF

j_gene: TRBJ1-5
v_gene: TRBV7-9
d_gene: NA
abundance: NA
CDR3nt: TGTGCCAGCAGCCCGGTAGAGGTGAATAGCAATCAGCCCCAGCATTTT
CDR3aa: CASSPVEVNSNQPQHF

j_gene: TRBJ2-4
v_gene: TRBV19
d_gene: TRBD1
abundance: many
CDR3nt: TGTGCCAGTAGTATAGATGGGACAGCAAGTCTAAACATTCAGTACTTC
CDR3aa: CASSIDGTASLNIQYF

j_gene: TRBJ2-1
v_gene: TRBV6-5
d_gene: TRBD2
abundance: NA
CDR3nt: TGTGCCAGCAGGGGCCTTAGCGGGAGCTACAATGAGCAGTTCTTC
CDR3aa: CASRGLSGSYNEQFF

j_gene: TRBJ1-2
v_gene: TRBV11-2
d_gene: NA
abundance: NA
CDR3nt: TGTGCCAGCAGCTTCTCAGGGATCTATGGCTACACCTTC
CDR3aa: CASSFSGIYGYTF

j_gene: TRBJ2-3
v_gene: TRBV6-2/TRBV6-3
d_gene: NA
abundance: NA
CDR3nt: TGTGCCAGCAGTTTCGGACAGCCAGGCACAGATACGCAGTATTTT
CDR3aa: CASSFGQPGTDTQYF

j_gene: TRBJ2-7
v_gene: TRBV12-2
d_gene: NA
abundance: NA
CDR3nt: TGTGCAAGTCGCCCCCCGCGACGGGTCGAGCAGTACTTC
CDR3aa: CASRPPRRVEQYF

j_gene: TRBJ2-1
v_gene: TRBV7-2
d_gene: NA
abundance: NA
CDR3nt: TGTGCCAGCAGGAACGGGGGAGACTTCTACAATGAGCAGTTCTTC
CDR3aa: CASRNGGDFYNEQFF

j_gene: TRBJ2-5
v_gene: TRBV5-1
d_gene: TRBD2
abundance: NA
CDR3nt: TGCGCCAGCAGCTTCGGCGGACTAGCGGGGATTCAAGAGACCCAGTACTTC
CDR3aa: CASSFGGLAGIQETQYF

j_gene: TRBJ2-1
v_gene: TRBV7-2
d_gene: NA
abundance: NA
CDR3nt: TGTGCCAGCAGCTCCCAAACCAGCTCCTACAATGAGCAGTTCTTC
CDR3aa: CASSSQTSSYNEQFF

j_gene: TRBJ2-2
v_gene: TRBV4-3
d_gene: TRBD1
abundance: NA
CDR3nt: TGCGCCAGCAGCCAAGATGGGGGACAGTTCACCGGGGAGCTGTTTTTT
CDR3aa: CASSQDGGQFTGELFF

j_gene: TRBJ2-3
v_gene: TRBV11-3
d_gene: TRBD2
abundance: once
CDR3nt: TGTGCCAGCAACCTTGGACTAGAGCCGAACACAGATACGCAGTATTTT
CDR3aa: CASNLGLEPNTDTQYF

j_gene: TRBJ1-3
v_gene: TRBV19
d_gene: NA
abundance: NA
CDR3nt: TGTGCCAGTCATTGGACAACCGGAAACACCATATATTTT
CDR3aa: CASHWTTGNTIYF

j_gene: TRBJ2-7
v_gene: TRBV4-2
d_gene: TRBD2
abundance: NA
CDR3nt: TGTGCCAGGAAAGGTAGCGGGGAGGTCTCCTACGAGCAGTACTTC
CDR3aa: CARKGSGEVSYEQYF

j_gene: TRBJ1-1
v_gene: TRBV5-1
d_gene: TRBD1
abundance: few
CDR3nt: TGCGCCAGCAGCTTGGGGGACAGCGAAGCTTTCTTT
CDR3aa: CASSLGDSEAFF

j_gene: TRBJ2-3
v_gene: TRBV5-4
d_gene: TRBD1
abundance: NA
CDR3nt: TGTGCCAGCAGCTCGACACCGGGACAGGGGATCACAGATACGCAGTATTTT
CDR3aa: CASSSTPGQGITDTQYF

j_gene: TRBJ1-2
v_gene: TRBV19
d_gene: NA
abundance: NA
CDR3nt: TGTGCCAGTAGTATAGATCACAGGGTGGGCTATGGCTACACCTTC
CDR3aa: CASSIDHRVGYGYTF

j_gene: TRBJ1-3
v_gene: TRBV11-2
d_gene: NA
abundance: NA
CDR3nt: TGTGCCAGCAGCTTAGTCTCAGGGGCTACAGGAAACACCATATATTTT
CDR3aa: CASSLVSGATGNTIYF

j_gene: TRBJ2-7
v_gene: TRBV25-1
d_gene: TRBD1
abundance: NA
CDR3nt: TGTGCCAGCAGACCGGGACAGGGCTTGCAGTACTTC
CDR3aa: CASRPGQGLQYF

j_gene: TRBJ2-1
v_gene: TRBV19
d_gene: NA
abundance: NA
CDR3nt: TGTGCCAGTACTCCCTCTCCTACCTACAATGAGCAGTTCTTC
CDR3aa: CASTPSPTYNEQFF

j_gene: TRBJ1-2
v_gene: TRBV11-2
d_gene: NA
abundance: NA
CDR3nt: TGTGCCAGCAGCTTAGGACGAGCGTCGGTCTATGGCTACACCTTC
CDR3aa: CASSLGRASVYGYTF

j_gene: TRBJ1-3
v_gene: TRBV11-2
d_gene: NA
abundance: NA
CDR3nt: TGTGCCAGCAGCTTAGATCCTCGGGGTCGGGCAGGAAACACCATATATTTT
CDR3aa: CASSLDPRGRAGNTIYF

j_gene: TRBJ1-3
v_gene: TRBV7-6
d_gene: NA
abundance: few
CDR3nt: TGTGCCAGCAGCTTAAGTTCAGGGATCGGAAACACCATATATTTT
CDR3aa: CASSLSSGIGNTIYF

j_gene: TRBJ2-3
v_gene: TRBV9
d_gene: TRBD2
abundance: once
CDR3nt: TGTGCCAGCAGCGTAGGGGCGGGAGAGGATACGCAGTATTTT
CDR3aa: CASSVGAGEDTQYF

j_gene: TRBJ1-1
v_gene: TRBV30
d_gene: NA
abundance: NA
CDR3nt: TGTGCCTGGAATAGGGAGAGGGCTGAAGCTTTCTTT
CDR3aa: CAWNRERAEAFF

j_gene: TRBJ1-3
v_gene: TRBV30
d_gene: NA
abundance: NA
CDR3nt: TGTGCCTGGGGCCGCACCCAGGGAAACACCATATATTTT
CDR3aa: CAWGRTQGNTIYF

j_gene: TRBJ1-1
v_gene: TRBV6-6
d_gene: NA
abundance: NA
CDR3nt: TGTGCCAGCAGTTACTCCCCCACGGTGAACACTGAAGCTTTCTTT
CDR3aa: CASSYSPTVNTEAFF

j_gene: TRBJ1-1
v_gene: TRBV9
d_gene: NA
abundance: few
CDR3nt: TGTGCCAGCAGCGTAACAGGACAGACTGAAGCTTTCTTT
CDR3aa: CASSVTGQTEAFF

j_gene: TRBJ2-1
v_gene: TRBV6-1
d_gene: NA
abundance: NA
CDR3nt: TGTGCCAGCAGTGAAACTATTCTTCTCACAGGGAACAATGAGCAGTTCTTC
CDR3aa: CASSETILLTGNNEQFF

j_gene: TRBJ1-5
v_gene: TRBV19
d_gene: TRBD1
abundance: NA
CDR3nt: TGTGCCAGTAGCCCGACAGGGGGCAGTTCACAGCCCCAGCATTTT
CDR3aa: CASSPTGGSSQPQHF

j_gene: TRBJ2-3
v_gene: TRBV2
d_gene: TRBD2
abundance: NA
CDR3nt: TGTGCCAGCAGCTATTTCGGGGGGGGCACAGATACGCAGTATTTT
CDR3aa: CASSYFGGGTDTQYF

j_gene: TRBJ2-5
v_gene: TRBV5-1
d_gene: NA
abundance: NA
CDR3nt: TGCGCCAGCCCGAGGGAGAAGACCCAGTACTTC
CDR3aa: CASPREKTQYF

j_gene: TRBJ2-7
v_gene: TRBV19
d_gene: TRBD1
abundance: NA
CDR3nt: TGTGCCAGTAGTATCGGACAGGGACGCTACGAGCAGTACTTC
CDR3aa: CASSIGQGRYEQYF

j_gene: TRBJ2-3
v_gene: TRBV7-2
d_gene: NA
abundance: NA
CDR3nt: TGTGCCAGCAGCTCCCAGGGGACTAACACAGATACGCAGTATTTT
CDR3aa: CASSSQGTNTDTQYF

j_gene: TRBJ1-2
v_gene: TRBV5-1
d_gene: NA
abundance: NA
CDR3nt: TGCGCCAGCAGCTCCGACATCTATGGCTACACCTTC
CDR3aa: CASSSDIYGYTF

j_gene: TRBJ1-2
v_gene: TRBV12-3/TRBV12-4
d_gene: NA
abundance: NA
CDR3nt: TGTGCCAGCAGTTTTAACACCCTCTATGGCTACACCTTC
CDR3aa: CASSFNTLYGYTF

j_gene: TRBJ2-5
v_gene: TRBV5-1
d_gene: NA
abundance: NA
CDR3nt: TGCGCCAGCAGCGACCAGCCCTCGGGGCAAGAGACCCAGTACTTC
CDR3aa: CASSDQPSGQETQYF

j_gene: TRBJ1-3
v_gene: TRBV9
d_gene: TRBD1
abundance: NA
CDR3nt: TGTGCCAGCAGCGGACCGACAGGGCCATCTGGAAACACCATATATTTT
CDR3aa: CASSGPTGPSGNTIYF

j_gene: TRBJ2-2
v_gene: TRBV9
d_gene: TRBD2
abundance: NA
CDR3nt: TGTGCCAGCAGCCCCCCCCCGACTAGCGGGATCCGGGGGGAGCTGTTTTTT
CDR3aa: CASSPPPTSGIRGELFF

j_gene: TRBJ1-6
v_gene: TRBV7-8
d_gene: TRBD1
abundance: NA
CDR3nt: TGTGCCAGCAGGTCTACCGGGACAGGGAATTCACCCCTCCACTTT
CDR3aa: CASRSTGTGNSPLHF

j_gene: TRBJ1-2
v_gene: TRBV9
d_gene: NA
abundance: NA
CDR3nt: TGTGCCAGCAGCGTAGCCCCGGGAAATGGCTACACCTTC
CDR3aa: CASSVAPGNGYTF

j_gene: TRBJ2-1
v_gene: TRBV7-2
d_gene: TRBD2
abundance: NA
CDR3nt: TGTGCCAGCAGCTTTCGCGGGACTAGCATCGATGAGCAGTTCTTC
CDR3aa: CASSFRGTSIDEQFF

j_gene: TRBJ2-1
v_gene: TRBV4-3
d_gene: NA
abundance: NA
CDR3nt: TGCGCCAGCAGCCAAGGGGCTCTCAATGAGCAGTTCTTC
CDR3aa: CASSQGALNEQFF

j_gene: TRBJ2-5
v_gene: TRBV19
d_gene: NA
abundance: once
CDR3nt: TGTGCCAGTAGTATAAATGGAGTGGGGGGAGAGACCCAGTACTTC
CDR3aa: CASSINGVGGETQYF

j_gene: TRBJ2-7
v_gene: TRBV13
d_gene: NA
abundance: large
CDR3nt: TGTGCCAGCAGCTTAGGCCATGGGGGCGGCGAGCAGTACTTC
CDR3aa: CASSLGHGGGEQYF

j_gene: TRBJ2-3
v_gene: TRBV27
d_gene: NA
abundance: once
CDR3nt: TGTGCCAGCAGTTTTACCCAAGGGGGAGATACGCAGTATTTT
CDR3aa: CASSFTQGGDTQYF

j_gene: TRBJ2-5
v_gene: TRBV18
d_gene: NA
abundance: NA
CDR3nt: TGTGCCAGCTCACCGTGGAGGGAGACCCAGTACTTC
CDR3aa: CASSPWRETQYF

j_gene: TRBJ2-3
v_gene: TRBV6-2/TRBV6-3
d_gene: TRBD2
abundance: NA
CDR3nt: TGTGCCAGCAGACCTTGGGAGGGGCAGCAGTACTTT
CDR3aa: CASRPWEGQQYF

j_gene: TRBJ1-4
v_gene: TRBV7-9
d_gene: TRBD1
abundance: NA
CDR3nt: TGTGCCAGCAGCCGAGACAGGGCCGAAAAACTGTTTTTT
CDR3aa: CASSRDRAEKLFF

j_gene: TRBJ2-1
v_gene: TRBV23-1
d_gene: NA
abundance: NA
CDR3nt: TGCGCCAGCAGTCAAACCCTGCCAGCGAGCTCCTACAATGAGCAGTTCTTC
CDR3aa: CASSQTLPASSYNEQFF